This T cell receptor (beta chain) was captured in a study of blood T cell repertoires in COVID-19. Overall study context: Both acute and convalescent COVID-19 samples were obtained from the United States, Italy and Spain.

CDR1 MNHEY and CDR2 SVGAGI come from the germline V gene. The junction had 16 bases not matched to a gene; V was cut back by 10 bases and J by 8 bases. The CDR3 consists of 14 residues. Study processing details: Estimation of nucleated cell counts relied on the amplification of reference gene primers. Data came from immunoSEQ multiplex PCR; TCRdb stores just in-frame clones and leaves some out. V and J calls and clone size are those listed in that table; D and trimming were worked out from the DNA. Of around 50,000 clones in the sample, less than 85% are singletons; the top ten hold approximately 5.3%.

This chain joins TRBV6-5 and TRBJ1-1, with 7 bases identical to TRBD1. The specimen was peripheral blood. This receptor was taken from a human donor in a cohort sampled during active COVID-19. CDR3: CAIRQGLMSSEAFF. In DNA form, the CDR3 reads TGTGCCATACGACAGGGCCTCATGAGTTCCGAAGCTTTCTTT.